This T cell receptor (beta chain) was observed in a study of OX40 agonist ivuxolimab in advanced cancers. The CDR3 sequence is 16 residues long. In germline, CDR1 is SGDLS, CDR2 YYNGEE. The V segment lost 2 bases and the J segment 1 base; nucleotides outside the gene matches: 6. Produced via immunoSEQ multiplex PCR; TCRdb's table is partial and in-frame only. Of tens of thousands of clones listed, around 84% are singletons. The starting material was CD4+ or CD8+ T cells sorted from blood, obtained in a trial of the OX40 agonist ivuxolimab. This chain uses TRBV9 with TRBJ1-1; 9 bases are a match to TRBD1. The TCR originated in an adult with an advanced solid tumor such as melanoma, head and neck, liver or kidney cancer. CDR3 DNA sequence: TGTGCCAGCAGCGTCCCTCGGACAGGGGAGAACACTGAAGCTTTCTTT. As protein: CASSVPRTGENTEAFF.